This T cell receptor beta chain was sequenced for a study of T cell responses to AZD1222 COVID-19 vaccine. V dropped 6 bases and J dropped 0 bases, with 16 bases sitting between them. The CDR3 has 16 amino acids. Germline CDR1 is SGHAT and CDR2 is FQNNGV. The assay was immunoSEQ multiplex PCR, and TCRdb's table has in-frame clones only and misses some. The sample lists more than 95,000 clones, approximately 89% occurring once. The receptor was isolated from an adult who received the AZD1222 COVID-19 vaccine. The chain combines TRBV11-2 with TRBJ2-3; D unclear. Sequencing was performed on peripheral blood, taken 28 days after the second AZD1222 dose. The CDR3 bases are TGTGCCAGCAGAGTAAGGACGTTTCCTAGCACAGATACGCAGTATTTT. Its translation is CASRVRTFPSTDTQYF.